One and the same sample provided the 25 T cell receptor beta chains below, sequenced in a study of cytomegalovirus exposure and HLA in healthy donors. Vbeta (60) and Jbeta (13) primers were used in the PCR. Repertoires were generated with immunoSEQ multiplex PCR, while TCRdb's copy carries only in-frame clones and drops some. The data include tens of thousands of clones; the top ten clones carry about 2.2%. Sequencing was carried out using PBMCs. These receptors all come from a female donor in good health and CMV-seronegative.

The chain couples TRBV4-1 to TRBJ2-1, with 7 bases matching TRBD1. CDR1 and CDR2 (germline): MGHRA, YSYEKL. The CDR3 consists of 14 residues. Trimming removed 1 base from V and 5 bases from J; junction bases left unmatched: 2. The CDR3 coding sequence is TGCGCCAGCAGCCAAGTTACAGGGGACAATGAGCAGTTCTTC. It translates to CASSQVTGDNEQFF.

With regard to this clone: In the same sample, other DNA sequences code for this CDR3. The V gene is TRBV6-5, the J gene TRBJ2-7; 7 bases agree with TRBD1. V was pared by 6 bases and J by 5 bases, with 10 bases of the junction left unmatched. Germline loops: CDR1 MNHEY, CDR2 SVGAGI. The CDR3 has 14 amino acids. CDR3 in amino acids: CASSPIVDRDEQYF. The CDR3 DNA reads as TGTGCCAGCAGCCCGATAGTCGACAGGGACGAGCAGTACTTC.

J is TRBJ2-5 and V is TRBV30; no clear D gene. This CDR3 is built from 15 residues. Germline CDR1 is GTSNPN and CDR2 is SVGIG (reference sequence). Trimming took 0 bases from V and 2 from J, leaving 13 bases between them. As DNA, the CDR3 is TGTGCCTGGAGTGTACCCCTACTAACTCAAGAGACCCAGTACTTC. Translated: CAWSVPLLTQETQYF.

The chain's CDR3 is CAWSLAGPQNIQYF. The CDR3 region has the DNA TGTGCCTGGAGTCTAGCGGGCCCACAAAACATTCAGTACTTC. The chain combines TRBV30 with TRBJ2-4; TRBD2 aligns across 8 bases. The trim removed 2 bases at V and 5 bases at J, leaving 5 bases unmatched. The CDR3 is made up of 14 amino acids. Germline V CDR1 and CDR2: GTSNPN, SVGIG (reference sequence).

The genes are TRBV7-2 and TRBJ2-3, with 12 nucleotides matching TRBD1. Losses at the gene ends were 5 bases for V and 5 bases for J; bases not matched to a gene: 17. Germline V gene sequence: CDR1 SGHTA, CDR2 FQGNSA. This CDR3 is 19 amino acids long. The CDR3 loop reads CASSPGWDRGRSFKDTQYF. The CDR3 DNA sequence: TGTGCCAGCAGCCCAGGTTGGGACAGGGGGCGTTCTTTCAAAGATACGCAGTATTTT.

This chain connects TRBV9 to TRBJ2-4, with 11 bases aligning to TRBD2. The germline V gene encodes CDR1 SGDLS and CDR2 YYNGEE. Trimming removed 2 bases from V and 5 bases from J; junction bases left unmatched: 0. This CDR3 comprises 14 residues. CDR3 coding DNA: TGTGCCAGCAGCGTGGGACTAGCGGAAAACATTCAGTACTTC. Protein: CASSVGLAENIQYF.

This chain links TRBV7-9 with TRBJ2-3, with 10 bases lining up with TRBD1. The CDR3 contains 15 residues. With 2 bases clipped from V and 4 bases from J, the junction kept 3 bases outside the gene matches. The germline CDR1 and CDR2 sequences are SEHNR and FQNEAQ (reference sequence). The CDR3 DNA reads TGTGCCAGCAGCTTACGACAGGGGGCTTCAGATACGCAGTATTTT. This encodes CASSLRQGASDTQYF. The entire variable domain, with the rest obtained from reference TRBV7-9 and TRBJ2-3, is as follows: DTGVSQNPRHKITKRGQNVTFRCDPISEHNRLYWYRQTLGQGPEFLTYFQNEAQLEKSRLLSDRFSAERPKGSFSTLEIQRTEQGDSAMYLCASSLRQGASDTQYFGPGTRLTVL.

J is TRBJ2-2 and V is TRBV25-1, with D unresolved. Trimming left V 4 bases short and J 1 base short, with 13 bases between. CDR1 is MGHDK, CDR2 SYGVNS, per germline. This CDR3 contains 16 residues. The CDR3 DNA follows: TGTGCCAGCAGTGCCCACCCCAGTGGGAACACCGGGGAGCTGTTTTTT. Amino acids: CASSAHPSGNTGELFF.

The rearrangement joins TRBV6-5 to TRBJ2-7; 10 nucleotides line up with TRBD2. This CDR3 has 15 residues. Per germline, CDR1 MNHEY and CDR2 SVGAGI. V lost 6 bases to trimming and J lost 2 bases; unmatched junction nucleotides: 7. The DNA of the CDR3 is TGTGCCAGCAGGTCGACCGGGACTAGCGCCTACGAGCAGTACTTC. This gives the protein CASRSTGTSAYEQYF.

This chain joins TRBV2 and TRBJ2-2; TRBD2 matches at 7 bases. The CDR3 sequence is 18 residues long. Germline V CDR1 and CDR2: SNHLY, FYNNEI. V shed 2 bases, J shed 7 bases, and the junction held 16 bases outside the gene matches. This chain's CDR3 is CASSEYSTSGGDGGELFF. The CDR3 DNA sequence: TGTGCCAGCAGTGAATACTCCACCAGTGGGGGGGATGGCGGGGAGCTGTTTTTT.

V gene TRBV30 combines with J gene TRBJ2-1, with D tentatively TRBD1 (5 bases). This CDR3 has 14 amino acids. Per the germline V gene, CDR1 is GTSNPN and CDR2 is SVGIG (reference sequence). Trimming shortened V by 0 bases and J by 6 bases, and 12 bases separated the two germline ends. The CDR3 bases are TGTGCCTGGAGTGTATGGGGTAGGGGCAATGAGCAGTTCTTC. This encodes CAWSVWGRGNEQFF.

V and J are TRBV4-1 and TRBJ2-7, with TRBD2 as a possible D gene (6 bases). This CDR3 has 14 amino acids. CDR1 and CDR2 from the germline V gene are MGHRA and YSYEKL. Trimming took off 1 base at V and 6 bases at J, with 13 bases between the two ends. The chain's CDR3 is CASSQAWDSGEQYF. Written as DNA, the CDR3 is TGCGCCAGCAGCCAAGCCTGGGACTCTGGCGAGCAGTACTTC.

The chain couples TRBV6-1 to TRBJ1-2; 8 nucleotides align to TRBD1. With 4 bases clipped from V and 4 bases from J, the junction kept 5 bases outside the gene matches. CDR1 is MNHNS and CDR2 is SASEGT in the germline V gene. The CDR3 has 14 residues. CDR3 coding DNA: TGTGCCAGCAGTGGGGGACAGGCTCTCTATGGCTACACCTTC. Amino acid sequence: CASSGGQALYGYTF.

V and J are TRBV6-6 and TRBJ2-5, with 12 bases lining up with TRBD2. The DNA end lines up better with TRBJ2-7; the J call may be wrong. From germline, CDR1 is MNHNY and CDR2 SVGAGI (reference sequence). This CDR3 is built from 15 residues. DNA for the CDR3: TGTGCCAGCATCACCCGACTAGCGGGAGCCCACGAGCAGTACTTC. This sequence encodes CASITRLAGAHEQYF.

The chain links TRBV30 to TRBJ2-7, with 8 positions matching TRBD2. Germline V lookup: CDR1 GTSNPN, CDR2 SVGIG (reference sequence). V trimming: 5 bases; J trimming: 2 bases; junction bases outside the gene matches: 5. CDR3 length: 13 residues. This CDR3 reads CAWGPGGAYEQYF. Here the CDR3 DNA reads TGTGCCTGGGGCCCCGGGGGGGCCTACGAGCAGTACTTC.

The V call is TRBV6-5, the J call TRBJ2-7, with TRBD1 identical over 11 bases. CDR1 and CDR2 (germline): MNHEY, SVGAGI. This CDR3 contains 15 residues. The junction had 3 bases not matched to a gene; V was cut back by 4 bases and J by 1 base. The CDR3 sequence is CASSFRDRGSYEQYF. The CDR3 DNA reads TGTGCCAGCAGTTTCCGGGACAGGGGGTCCTACGAGCAGTACTTC.

V is TRBV29-1 and J is TRBJ1-1; 7 bases map to TRBD1. Per germline, CDR1 SQVTM and CDR2 ANQGSEA. The J segment lost 6 bases and the V segment lost 5 bases, leaving 9 bases of the junction unmatched. The length of the CDR3 is 13 residues. CDR3 in amino acids: CSVIRQGPPEAFF. The CDR3 region has the DNA TGCAGCGTTATTAGACAGGGCCCACCTGAAGCTTTCTTT. Full variable domain (rest looked up from reference TRBV29-1 and TRBJ1-1): SAVISQKPSRDICQRGTSLTIQCQVDSQVTMMFWYRQQPGQSLTLIATANQGSEATYESGFVIDKFPISRPNLTFSTLTVSNMSPEDSSIYLCSVIRQGPPEAFFGQGTRLTVV.

The chain couples TRBV7-6 to TRBJ1-1; TRBD1 matches 7 bases. This CDR3 has 15 amino acids. V gave up 5 bases and J gave up 2 bases; unmatched junction bases: 8. Germline V CDR1 and CDR2: SGHVS, FNYEAQ. The DNA of the CDR3 is TGTGCCAGCAGCGCCTTAGGGGGCGTTAACACTGAAGCTTTCTTT. Translation gives CASSALGGVNTEAFF.

This rearrangement joins TRBV10-3 to TRBJ1-1, with D maybe TRBD1 (6 bases). This CDR3 has 14 residues. Germline V gene lookup returns CDR1 ENHRY and CDR2 SYGVKD. Trimming left V 9 bases short and J 6 bases short, with 20 bases between. CDR3 nucleotides: TGTGCCATGCGTCCCTCCAGGGGTGGGTCTGAAGCTTTCTTT. Protein product: CAMRPSRGGSEAFF.

The CDR3 protein is CAWSVNRGQPQHF. The CDR3 coding sequence is TGTGCCTGGAGTGTAAACAGGGGGCAGCCCCAGCATTTT. The J gene is TRBJ1-5, the V gene TRBV30; 8 bases agree with TRBD1. CDR1 is GTSNPN, CDR2 SVGIG, per germline (reference sequence). The CDR3 loop spans 13 amino acids. The V and J ends lost 0 bases and 7 bases, in that order; junction bases with no gene match: 2.

The chain uses TRBV6-5 and TRBJ2-3; maybe TRBD2 (5 bases). The V end was cut by 6 bases, the J end by 11 bases, with 15 bases between. Germline-derived CDR1 and CDR2 are MNHEY and SVGAGI. The CDR3 runs 12 residues. CDR3 protein: CASSTSGGGQYF. DNA for the CDR3: TGTGCCAGCAGCACGAGCGGAGGCGGGCAGTATTTT.

V is TRBV9 and J is TRBJ1-2; no clear D. Trimming cost V 3 bases and J 5 bases, with 17 bases left between them. This CDR3 is built from 15 residues. CDR1 and CDR2 from the germline V gene are SGDLS and YYNGEE. CDR3 DNA: TGTGCCAGCAGCGCCCTGGACTGGGCCCTTTATGGCTACACCTTC. Its translation: CASSALDWALYGYTF.

The chain links TRBV6-1 to TRBJ1-2; possible D gene TRBD1, 6 bases. Germline V gene data show CDR1 as MNHNS and CDR2 as SASEGT. The CDR3 contains 17 residues. Trimming took 0 bases from V and 0 from J, leaving 14 bases between them. The DNA for the CDR3 is TGTGCCAGCAGTGAAGCGAGAGGGGGAGAGTCTAACTATGGCTACACCTTC. Translation gives CASSEARGGESNYGYTF.

V usage is TRBV29-1 and J usage is TRBJ1-1; 8 bases agree with TRBD1. The CDR3 contains 15 residues. J lost 0 bases, V lost 6 bases, and 9 bases had no gene match. Looked up from germline, CDR1 is SQVTM and CDR2 is ANQGSEA. The DNA for the CDR3 is TGCAGCGTACGACAGGGGTGGGCCATGAACACTGAAGCTTTCTTT. This gives the protein CSVRQGWAMNTEAFF.

The genes are TRBV6-5 and TRBJ1-6, with 8 bases fitting TRBD1. This CDR3 is built from 16 residues. Trimming took 6 bases from V and 2 from J; bases not matched to a gene: 6. The germline CDR1 and CDR2 sequences are MNHEY and SVGAGI. In DNA, the CDR3 is TGTGCCAGCAGCTACGGACAGGGCCCCTATAATTCACCCCTCCACTTT. This translates into CASSYGQGPYNSPLHF.